A single sample is the source of the 4 T cell receptor beta chains below, sequenced in a study of OX40 agonist ivuxolimab in advanced cancers. Assay: immunoSEQ multiplex PCR; the TCRdb copy retains only in-frame clones and omits some. The data show roughly 50,000 clones, with approximately 87% seen just once and approximately 0.4% held by the top ten. The sequencing used CD4+ or CD8+ T cells sorted from blood, collected in a trial of the OX40 agonist ivuxolimab. These receptor sequences come from an adult with an advanced solid tumor such as melanoma, head and neck, liver or kidney cancer.

The chain joins TRBV18 to TRBJ2-3; a weak D match, TRBD1 (5 bases). Looked up from germline, CDR1 is KGHSH and CDR2 is LQKENI. V shed 2 bases and J shed 4 bases, with 16 bases lying between them. The CDR3 sequence is 16 residues long. CDR3 sequence reads: CASSPGVGEVSDTQYF. As DNA, the CDR3 is TGTGCCAGCTCACCAGGTGTAGGGGAAGTATCAGATACGCAGTATTTT. Combining the CDR3 with reference TRBV18 and TRBJ2-3 gives the whole variable domain NAGVMQNPRHLVRRRGQEARLRCSPMKGHSHVYWYRQLPEEGLKFMVYLQKENIIDESGMPKERFSAEFPKEGPSILRIQQVVRGDSAAYFCASSPGVGEVSDTQYFGPGTRLTVL.

The genes are TRBV19 and TRBJ2-7; perhaps D is TRBD1 or TRBD2 (5 bases each). Germline assignment: CDR1 LNHDA and CDR2 SQIVND (reference sequence). The CDR3 loop spans 14 amino acids. V lost 1 base and J lost 2, with 9 bases in between. CDR3 in DNA: TGTGCCAGTAGTATAGGGGGGAAACCCTACGAGCAGTACTTC. Translation: CASSIGGKPYEQYF.

In DNA form, the CDR3 reads TGCGCCAGCAGCTTGGGTTCGGGAGCAAATGAGCAGTTCTTC. It is translated as CASSLGSGANEQFF. The rearrangement links TRBV5-1 to TRBJ2-1; the D gene is possibly TRBD2 (6 bases). Germline V CDR1 and CDR2: SGHRS, YFSETQ. The CDR3 has 14 residues. V gave up 0 bases and J gave up 7 bases, with 11 bases separating them. Using reference TRBV5-1 and TRBJ2-1 for the parts outside the CDR3, the full variable domain is KAGVTQTPRYLIKTRGQQVTLSCSPISGHRSVSWYQQTPGQGLQFLFEYFSETQRNKGNFPGRFSGRQFSNSRSEMNVSTLELGDSALYLCASSLGSGANEQFFGPGTRLTVL.

The genes are TRBV5-1 and TRBJ2-5; the D gene could be TRBD1 or TRBD2 (7 bases each). Germline CDR1 and CDR2: SGHRS and YFSETQ. Trimming pared 4 bases from V and 2 bases from J, leaving 15 bases between. CDR3 size: 15 residues. CDR3 sequence (DNA): TGCGCCAGCAGCCCGGGAGCGGGACAGCAAGAGACCCAGTACTTC. It is translated as CASSPGAGQQETQYF.